The 5 T cell receptor beta chains reported below all come from one sample, sequenced in a study of T cells in Graves' hyperthyroidism and ophthalmopathy. Amplification of TCR beta CDR3 regions was performed using RNA transcripts as template. First-round RT-PCR targeting the TCR CDR3 was performed with the HTBI primer set. TCRdb re-analysed the multiplex PCR reads in MiXCR, keeping a single row per CDR3 protein. This table holds approximately 320,000 distinct CDR3 sequences, approximately 16% found once. Sequenced material: blood. Receptor source: a man aged 25 to 45 with Graves' hyperthyroidism.

The chain has TRBV12-3 or TRBV12-4 and TRBJ1-6, with TRBD1 matching 8 bases. V lost 3 bases to trimming and J lost 8 bases; unmatched junction nucleotides: 6. The CDR3 covers 15 residues. CDR3 nucleotides: TGTGCCAGCAGTTTGGGGCAGGGGGCATATTCACCCCTCCACTTT. Protein product: CASSLGQGAYSPLHF.

This CDR3 reads CASSPVLGIGANVLTF. The CDR3 DNA reads TGTGCCAGCTCACCAGTCTTAGGGATCGGTGCCAACGTCCTGACTTTC. This chain connects TRBV18 to TRBJ2-6, with no clear D. V was cut by 2 bases and J by 7 bases, with 15 bases left in between. Per the germline V gene, CDR1 is KGHSH and CDR2 is LQKENI. The CDR3 loop spans 16 amino acids.

The table lists this clonotype with many counts. The chain recombines TRBV3-1 with TRBJ2-7; TRBD2 is a possible D gene (5 bases). CDR3 length: 16 residues. V lost 4 bases and J lost 2, with 18 bases in between. Germline lookup yields CDR1 LGHDT and CDR2 YNNKEL (reference sequence). The CDR3 reads CASSRRGVGSAYEQYF. CDR3 in DNA: TGTGCCAGCAGCCGACGGGGAGTCGGTTCTGCCTACGAGCAGTACTTC.

This clonotype was counted many times. The chain links TRBV5-5 to TRBJ2-1, with a tentative D call TRBD2 (5 bases). This CDR3 has 16 residues. Germline CDR1 and CDR2: SGHKS and YYEKEE (reference sequence). V lost 4 bases and J 1 base, leaving 15 bases between the germline ends. CDR3 DNA sequence: TGTGCCAGCAGCCGTAGTTCTCGGGAATCCTACAATGAGCAGTTCTTC. Translation: CASSRSSRESYNEQFF.

There are many counts of this clonotype. CDR3 residues: CASSLPGLAGVGELFF. The CDR3, as DNA: TGTGCCAGCAGCCTTCCGGGACTAGCGGGTGTCGGGGAGCTGTTTTTT. The chain recombines TRBV28 with TRBJ2-2; 12 bases are shared with TRBD2. The trim removed 6 bases at V and 7 bases at J, leaving 9 bases unmatched. Per the germline V gene, CDR1 is MDHEN and CDR2 is SYDVKM. The CDR3 runs 16 residues.